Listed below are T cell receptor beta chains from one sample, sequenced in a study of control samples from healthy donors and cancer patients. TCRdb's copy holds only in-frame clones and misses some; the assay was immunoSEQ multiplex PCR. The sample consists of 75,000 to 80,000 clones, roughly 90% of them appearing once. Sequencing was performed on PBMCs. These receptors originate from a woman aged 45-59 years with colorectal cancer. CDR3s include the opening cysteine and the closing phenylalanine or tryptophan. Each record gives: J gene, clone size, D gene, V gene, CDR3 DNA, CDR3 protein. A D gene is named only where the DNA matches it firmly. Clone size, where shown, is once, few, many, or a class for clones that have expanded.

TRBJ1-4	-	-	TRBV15	TGTGCCACCAGTTCCCGAGCAGGGTCTAATGAAAAACTGTTTTTT	CATSSRAGSNEKLFF
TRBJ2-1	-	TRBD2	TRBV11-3	TGTGCCAGCAGCTTGGGACTAGCGGGGGGTCTGAATGAGCAGTTCTTC	CASSLGLAGGLNEQFF
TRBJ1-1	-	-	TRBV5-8	TGTGCCAGCAGCTTGGGGGAAAAGACTGAAGCTTTCTTT	CASSLGEKTEAFF
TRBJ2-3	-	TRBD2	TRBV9	TGTGCCAGCAGCGTAGGCGGGGAGGGAGATACGCAGTATTTT	CASSVGGEGDTQYF
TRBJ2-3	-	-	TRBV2	TGTGCCAGCAGTGAAGGGGGGGACTCGCGCACAGATACGCAGTATTTT	CASSEGGDSRTDTQYF
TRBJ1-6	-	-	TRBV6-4	TGTGCCAGCAGTGACTCCGGAAATTCACCCCTCCACTTT	CASSDSGNSPLHF
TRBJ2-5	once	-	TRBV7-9	TGTGCCAGCAGCTTAGGAACACCCCTGGAGACCCAGTACTTC	CASSLGTPLETQYF
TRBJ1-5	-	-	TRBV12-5	TGTGCTAGTGGTTTAGGGGAGGGCCAGCCCCAGCATTTT	CASGLGEGQPQHF
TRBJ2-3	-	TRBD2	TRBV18	TGTGCCAGCTCACCAGGGGGGGCAGATACGCAGTATTTT	CASSPGGADTQYF
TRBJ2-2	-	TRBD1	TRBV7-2	TGTGCCAGCAGCTGGGCAGGGGGCAAAACCGGGGAGCTGTTTTTT	CASSWAGGKTGELFF
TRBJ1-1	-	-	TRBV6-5	TGTGCCACCATCGGACGGATACCGAACACTGAAGCTTTCTTT	CATIGRIPNTEAFF
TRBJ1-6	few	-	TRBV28	TGTGCCAGCAGTTACCCAGGGAACTCACCCCTCCACTTT	CASSYPGNSPLHF
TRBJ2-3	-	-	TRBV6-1	TGTGCCAGCAGTGGAGCGGGTACGCAGTATTTT	CASSGAGTQYF
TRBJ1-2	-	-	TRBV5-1	TGCGCCAGCAGCTTGGACTATGGCTACACCTTC	CASSLDYGYTF
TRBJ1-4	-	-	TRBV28	TGTGCCAGCAGTTTATTCTCGGGGCAGGTGTCGGGAAAACTGTTTTTT	CASSLFSGQVSGKLFF
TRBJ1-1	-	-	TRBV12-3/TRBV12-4	TGTGCCACCGATCTAGCCGGGACGAAGGGGGCTTTCTTT	CATDLAGTKGAFF
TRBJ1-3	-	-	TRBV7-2	TGTGCCAGCAGCACCTCCTCGGGCTACACCATATATTTT	CASSTSSGYTIYF
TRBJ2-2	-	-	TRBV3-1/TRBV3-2	TGTGCCAGCAGCCAATGGGGGGGCCTGTCCGGGGAGCTGTTTTTT	CASSQWGGLSGELFF